This TCR beta chain originates from a study of blood T cell repertoires in COVID-19. Per the germline V gene, CDR1 is ENHRY and CDR2 is SYGVKD. The CDR3 consists of 13 residues. Trimming took 3 bases from V and 3 from J, leaving 8 bases between them. Libraries were prepared by immunoSEQ multiplex PCR; TCRdb keeps only in-frame clonotypes and omits some of them. The sample yields 150,000 to 200,000 clones, around 92% seen once. This sequence was found in a woman between 18 and 29 years old who had recovered from COVID-19. The sequencing input was PBMCs or T cells enriched from blood (not recorded which). This chain links TRBV10-3 with TRBJ1-1; D not certain. The CDR3 DNA reads TGTGCCATCAGTGATGAGCAGGACACTGAAGCTTTCTTT. Protein sequence: CAISDEQDTEAFF.